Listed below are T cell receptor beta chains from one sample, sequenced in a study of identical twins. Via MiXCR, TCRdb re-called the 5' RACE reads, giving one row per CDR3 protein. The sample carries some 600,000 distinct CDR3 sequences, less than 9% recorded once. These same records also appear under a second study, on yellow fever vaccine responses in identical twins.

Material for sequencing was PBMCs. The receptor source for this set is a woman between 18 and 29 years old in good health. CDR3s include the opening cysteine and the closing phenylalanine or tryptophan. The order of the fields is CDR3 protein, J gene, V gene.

CSVPGGAGLILETQYF TRBJ2-5 TRBV29-1
CASSLKRGLSGNTEAFF TRBJ1-1 TRBV7-8
CASSLEAGSAYGYTF TRBJ1-2 TRBV5-1
CASSEGDSVYNEQFF TRBJ2-1 TRBV6-1
CSASIPGLVTGELFF TRBJ2-2 TRBV20-1
CASDTGRTGELFF TRBJ2-2 TRBV12-3/TRBV12-4
CSARDGSGSSYEQYF TRBJ2-7 TRBV20-1
CASITRRAGVYNEQFF TRBJ2-1 TRBV5-1
CASSLAPIGQGGMAFF TRBJ1-1 TRBV5-1
CSVDLGGYGYTF TRBJ1-2 TRBV29-1
CSARDVLAGAQETQYF TRBJ2-5 TRBV20-1
CASSLGGARYF TRBJ2-3 TRBV12-3/TRBV12-4
CASSGATARRSPLHF TRBJ1-6 TRBV6-1
CSIELGSVSDTQYF TRBJ2-3 TRBV20-1
CASSPPARGRNTEAFF TRBJ1-1 TRBV7-9
CASSLLASGTGELFF TRBJ2-2 TRBV5-6
CSARVGLAGGSTDTQYF TRBJ2-3 TRBV20-1
CASRDRGDSPLHF TRBJ1-6 TRBV5-1
CASSLVLTSGIDEQFF TRBJ2-1 TRBV5-1
CASSFVGPASTDTQYF TRBJ2-3 TRBV7-3
CSARDRGGRGPRGETQYF TRBJ2-5 TRBV20-1
CASSDFGTGPYTQYF TRBJ2-3 TRBV25-1
CASSLAGGSNYGYTF TRBJ1-2 TRBV5-5
CASSQTSGSIDEQFF TRBJ2-1 TRBV5-1
CASSFGLAGGPSSYNEQFF TRBJ2-1 TRBV5-1
CASSPRQGNYGYTF TRBJ1-2 TRBV27
CANSKNPGSSPLHF TRBJ1-6 TRBV21-1
CSAGGSYEQYF TRBJ2-7 TRBV20-1
CASSRGTGNTEAFF TRBJ1-1 TRBV12-3/TRBV12-4
CSARDLRDSNYGYTF TRBJ1-2 TRBV20-1
CASSLVIGLADFNEQFF TRBJ2-1 TRBV11-3
CASRPRLGSTDTQYF TRBJ2-3 TRBV7-8
CSVEDLPQGAYDTQYF TRBJ2-3 TRBV29-1
CSAREPRQETQYF TRBJ2-5 TRBV20-1
CASSPATGGQETQYF TRBJ2-5 TRBV7-7
CASSQESRAGTGDEQFF TRBJ2-1 TRBV14
CSAPHGHRAKNIQYF TRBJ2-4 TRBV20-1
CASSAPGPRNEQFF TRBJ2-1 TRBV7-9
CASSIPGLVYEQYF TRBJ2-7 TRBV12-3/TRBV12-4
CASSPQATATEAFF TRBJ1-1 TRBV7-6
CASSYTSAGVDYEQYF TRBJ2-7 TRBV6-5
CASSIGWASYEQYF TRBJ2-7 TRBV19
CASPHKARATTGELFF TRBJ2-2 TRBV18
CASSLKGLAAITDTQYF TRBJ2-3 TRBV12-3/TRBV12-4
CASSPYGAGDNQPQHF TRBJ1-5 TRBV18
CSARGSGVGYTF TRBJ1-2 TRBV20-1
CSAAGGDGTQYF TRBJ2-5 TRBV20-1
CATSRDRSNEKLFF TRBJ1-4 TRBV15
CASSPRGNTDIQYF TRBJ2-4 TRBV18
CASSLGYGQIYGYTF TRBJ1-2 TRBV5-1
CASSPGGVSPYNEQFF TRBJ2-1 TRBV9
CASNLDRAAEAFF TRBJ1-1 TRBV12-3/TRBV12-4
CASGPGRGSYNEQFF TRBJ2-1 TRBV7-2
CASRVGTGNTEAFF TRBJ1-1 TRBV4-1
CATSRDGEQGGAFF TRBJ1-1 TRBV15
CASSLRVAGVTGELFF TRBJ2-2 TRBV4-1
CSARNGQGYSTDTQYF TRBJ2-3 TRBV20-1
CASSYGQGFSYNEQFF TRBJ2-1 TRBV6-5
CASRDPSGGTDTQYF TRBJ2-3 TRBV12-3/TRBV12-4
CASSRITGQYGNTIYF TRBJ1-3 TRBV6-1